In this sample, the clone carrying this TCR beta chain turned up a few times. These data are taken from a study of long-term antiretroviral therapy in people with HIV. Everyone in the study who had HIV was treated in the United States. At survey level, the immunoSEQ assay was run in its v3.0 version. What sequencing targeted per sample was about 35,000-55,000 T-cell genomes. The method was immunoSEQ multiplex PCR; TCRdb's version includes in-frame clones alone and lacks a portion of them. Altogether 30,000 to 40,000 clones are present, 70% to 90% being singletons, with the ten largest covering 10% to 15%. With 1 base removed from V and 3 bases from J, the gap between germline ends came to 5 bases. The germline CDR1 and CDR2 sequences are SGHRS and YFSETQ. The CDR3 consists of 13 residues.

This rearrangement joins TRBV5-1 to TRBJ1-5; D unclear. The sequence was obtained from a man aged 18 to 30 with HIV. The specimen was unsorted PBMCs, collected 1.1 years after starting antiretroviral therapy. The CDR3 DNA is TGCGCCAGCAGCTTGTATTACAATCAGCCCCAGCATTTT. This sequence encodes CASSLYYNQPQHF. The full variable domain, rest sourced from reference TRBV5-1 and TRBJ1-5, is KAGVTQTPRYLIKTRGQQVTLSCSPISGHRSVSWYQQTPGQGLQFLFEYFSETQRNKGNFPGRFSGRQFSNSRSEMNVSTLELGDSALYLCASSLYYNQPQHFGDGTRLSIL.